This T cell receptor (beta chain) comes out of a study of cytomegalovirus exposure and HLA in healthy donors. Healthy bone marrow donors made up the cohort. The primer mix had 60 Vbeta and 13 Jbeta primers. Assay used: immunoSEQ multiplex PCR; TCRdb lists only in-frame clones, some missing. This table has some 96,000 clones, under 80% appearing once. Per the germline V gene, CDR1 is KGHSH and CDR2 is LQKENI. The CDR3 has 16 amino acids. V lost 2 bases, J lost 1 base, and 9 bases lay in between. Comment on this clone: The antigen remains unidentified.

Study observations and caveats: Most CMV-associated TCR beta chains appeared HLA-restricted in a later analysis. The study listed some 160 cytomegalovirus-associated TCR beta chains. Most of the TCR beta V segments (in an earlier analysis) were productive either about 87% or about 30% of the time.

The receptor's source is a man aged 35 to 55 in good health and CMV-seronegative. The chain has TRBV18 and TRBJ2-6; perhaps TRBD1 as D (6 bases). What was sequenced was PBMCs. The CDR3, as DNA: TGTGCCAGCTCACCAGGGGGCGCTTCTGGGGCCAACGTCCTGACTTTC. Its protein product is CASSPGGASGANVLTF.